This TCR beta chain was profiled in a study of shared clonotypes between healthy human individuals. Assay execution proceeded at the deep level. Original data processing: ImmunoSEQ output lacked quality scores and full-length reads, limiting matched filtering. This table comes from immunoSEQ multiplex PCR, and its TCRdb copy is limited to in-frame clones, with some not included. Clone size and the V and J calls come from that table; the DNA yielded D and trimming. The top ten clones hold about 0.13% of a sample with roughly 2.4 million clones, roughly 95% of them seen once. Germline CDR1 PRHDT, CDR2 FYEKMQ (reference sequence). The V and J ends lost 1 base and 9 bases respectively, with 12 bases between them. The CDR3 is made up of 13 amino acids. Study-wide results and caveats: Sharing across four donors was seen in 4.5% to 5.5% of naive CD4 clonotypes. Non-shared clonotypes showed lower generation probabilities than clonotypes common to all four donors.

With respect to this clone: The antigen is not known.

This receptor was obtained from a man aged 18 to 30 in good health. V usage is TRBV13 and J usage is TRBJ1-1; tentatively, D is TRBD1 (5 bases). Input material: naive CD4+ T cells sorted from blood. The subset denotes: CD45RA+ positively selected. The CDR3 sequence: CASSLEARGKAFF. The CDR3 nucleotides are TGTGCCAGCAGCTTAGAGGCAAGGGGAAAAGCTTTCTTT. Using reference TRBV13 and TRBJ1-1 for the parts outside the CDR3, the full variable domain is AAGVIQSPRHLIKEKRETATLKCYPIPRHDTVYWYQQGPGQDPQFLISFYEKMQSDKGSIPDRFSAQQFSDYHSELNMSSLELGDSALYFCASSLEARGKAFFGQGTRLTVV.